This T cell receptor (beta chain) was obtained from a study of blood T cell repertoires in COVID-19. Overall study context: From the United States, Italy and Spain came samples of acute and convalescent COVID-19. Nucleic acid was either cDNA or gDNA, and it came from T cells, B-cell-depleted T cells, or PBMCs.

The ends lost 4 bases at V and 1 base at J; junction bases unmatched: 6. Germline V gene lookup returns CDR1 SGHRS and CDR2 YFSETQ. The length of the CDR3 is 15 residues. Authors' processing steps: It was from reference gene primer amplification that nucleated cell counts were estimated. The protocol was immunoSEQ multiplex PCR, while the TCRdb copy is restricted to in-frame clones and leaves out a portion. V and J calls plus clone size are reproduced from that table; the DNA served to infer D and trimming. The sample has tens of thousands of clones, 60% to 75% seen once. The sample holds one count of this clone.

This chain links TRBV5-1 with TRBJ1-1, with 8 bases that match TRBD1. The source material was peripheral blood. This sequence was found in a woman in her seventies with acute or convalescent COVID-19. The CDR3 coding sequence is TGCGCCAGCAGCGAATCCGGGACAGGGAACACTGAAGCTTTCTTT. It encodes CASSESGTGNTEAFF.